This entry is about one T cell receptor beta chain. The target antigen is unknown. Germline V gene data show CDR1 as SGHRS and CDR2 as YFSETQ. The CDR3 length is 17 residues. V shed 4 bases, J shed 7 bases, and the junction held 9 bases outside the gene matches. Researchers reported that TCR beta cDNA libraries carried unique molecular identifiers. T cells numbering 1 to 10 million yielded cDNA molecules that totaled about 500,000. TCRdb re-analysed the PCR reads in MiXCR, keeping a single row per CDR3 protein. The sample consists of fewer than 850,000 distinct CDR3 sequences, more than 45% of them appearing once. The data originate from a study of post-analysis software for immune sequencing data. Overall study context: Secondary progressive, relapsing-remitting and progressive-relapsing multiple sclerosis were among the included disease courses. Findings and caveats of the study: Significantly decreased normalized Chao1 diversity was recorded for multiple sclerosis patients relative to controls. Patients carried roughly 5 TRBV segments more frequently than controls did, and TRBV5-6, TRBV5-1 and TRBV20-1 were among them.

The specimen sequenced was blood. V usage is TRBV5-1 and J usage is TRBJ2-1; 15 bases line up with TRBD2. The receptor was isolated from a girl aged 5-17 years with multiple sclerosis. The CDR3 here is CASSPGLAGGPRNEQFF. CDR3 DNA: TGCGCCAGCAGCCCCGGACTAGCGGGAGGGCCTCGGAATGAGCAGTTCTTC. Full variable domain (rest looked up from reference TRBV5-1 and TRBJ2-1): KAGVTQTPRYLIKTRGQQVTLSCSPISGHRSVSWYQQTPGQGLQFLFEYFSETQRNKGNFPGRFSGRQFSNSRSEMNVSTLELGDSALYLCASSPGLAGGPRNEQFFGPGTRLTVL.